This passage covers 27 T cell receptor beta chains from one sample sequenced in a study of T cell responses to AZD1222 COVID-19 vaccine. The data were produced by immunoSEQ multiplex PCR, yet TCRdb's version contains in-frame clones alone and is incomplete. In the table there are roughly 120,000 clones, 85% to 90% of which are singletons. Specimen: peripheral blood, collected on day 0 of AZD1222 vaccination. The receptor set was obtained from an adult in good health.

The chain joins TRBV7-9 to TRBJ1-6; D remains unclear. The CDR3 runs 15 residues. The germline V gene encodes CDR1 SEHNR and CDR2 FQNEAQ (reference sequence). Trimming cost V 5 bases and J 0 bases, with 8 bases left between them. The CDR3 loop reads CASSARGSYNSPLHF. CDR3 bases: TGTGCCAGCAGCGCTCGGGGCTCCTATAATTCACCCCTCCACTTT.

The J gene is TRBJ2-5, the V gene TRBV3-1 (or the pseudogene TRBV3-2), with unresolved D. This CDR3 is built from 16 residues. Trimming left V 1 base short and J 2 bases short, with 14 bases between. The germline CDR1 and CDR2 sequences are LGHDT and YNNKEL (reference sequence). This CDR3 reads CASSQVTADRQETQYF. In DNA, the CDR3 is TGTGCCAGCAGCCAAGTTACCGCCGATAGGCAAGAGACCCAGTACTTC.

The chain employs TRBV28 and TRBJ1-5; the D is unclear. The CDR3 loop spans 14 amino acids. V lost 5 bases and J lost 4, with 12 bases in between. CDR1 and CDR2 (germline): MDHEN, SYDVKM. The CDR3 protein is CASSPPGRNQPQHF. As DNA, the CDR3 is TGTGCCAGCAGTCCCCCGGGTCGAAATCAGCCCCAGCATTTT.

This chain connects TRBV18 to TRBJ2-3, with D unclear. CDR1 is KGHSH, CDR2 LQKENI, per germline. The CDR3 runs to 13 residues. Trimming took off 3 bases at V and 3 bases at J, with 7 bases between the two ends. The CDR3 loop reads CASSPGETDTQYF. The CDR3 region has the DNA TGTGCCAGCTCACCGGGTGAGACAGATACGCAGTATTTT. Full variable domain (outside the CDR3, taken from reference TRBV18 and TRBJ2-3): NAGVMQNPRHLVRRRGQEARLRCSPMKGHSHVYWYRQLPEEGLKFMVYLQKENIIDESGMPKERFSAEFPKEGPSILRIQQVVRGDSAAYFCASSPGETDTQYFGPGTRLTVL.

V and J are TRBV5-4 and TRBJ2-5, with D perhaps TRBD2 (6 bases). This CDR3 is 14 amino acids long. V lost 1 base, J lost 5 bases, and 12 bases lay in between. Germline V gives CDR1 SGHNT, CDR2 YYREEE (reference sequence). CDR3 nucleotides: TGTGCCAGCAGCTTGAAGGCGGGATGGGAGACCCAGTACTTC. This sequence encodes CASSLKAGWETQYF.

V usage is TRBV5-1 and J usage is TRBJ2-7, with D maybe TRBD1 (6 bases). The CDR3 has 13 residues. Trimming shortened V by 3 bases and J by 4 bases, and 11 bases separated the two germline ends. Germline CDR1 is SGHRS and CDR2 is YFSETQ. This chain's CDR3 is CASSSWTDYEQYF. The CDR3 nucleotides read TGCGCCAGCAGCTCCTGGACAGATTACGAGCAGTACTTC. The full variable domain, completed using reference TRBV5-1 and TRBJ2-7, is KAGVTQTPRYLIKTRGQQVTLSCSPISGHRSVSWYQQTPGQGLQFLFEYFSETQRNKGNFPGRFSGRQFSNSRSEMNVSTLELGDSALYLCASSSWTDYEQYFGPGTRLTVT.

This clone was detected once. The CDR3 nucleotides read TGTGCCAGCAGCTTAGTTTTTGGGACCGGGGAGCTGTTTTTT. Its translation is CASSLVFGTGELFF. The chain recombines TRBV7-9 with TRBJ2-2; the D is unclear. V dropped 1 base and J dropped 5 bases, with 8 bases sitting between them. CDR1 and CDR2 from the germline V gene are SEHNR and FQNEAQ (reference sequence). The CDR3 consists of 14 residues.

The chain employs TRBV4-3 and TRBJ2-7; TRBD2 aligns across 9 bases. The ends lost 1 base at V and 0 bases at J; junction bases unmatched: 10. There are 18 residues in the CDR3. In germline, CDR1 is LGHNA, CDR2 YSLEER. In DNA, the CDR3 is TGCGCCAGCAGCCAAGGACGCGGCTCGCGGGAGGGCTCCTACGAGCAGTACTTC. This translates into CASSQGRGSREGSYEQYF.

Only a few counts were recorded for this clone. The chain combines TRBV25-1 with TRBJ2-7; D ambiguous. This CDR3 contains 13 residues. Germline V CDR1 and CDR2: MGHDK, SYGVNS. Trimming pared 4 bases from V and 0 bases from J, leaving 7 bases between. The CDR3 DNA reads TGTGCCAGCAGTGGTGGCGCCTCCTACGAGCAGTACTTC. Its translation: CASSGGASYEQYF.

Only a few counts were recorded for this clone. The V gene is TRBV28, the J gene TRBJ1-3, with 9 bases fitting TRBD1. V was clipped by 1 base and J by 7 bases; unmatched bases: 5. The CDR3 covers 15 residues. Per germline, CDR1 MDHEN and CDR2 SYDVKM. CDR3 residues: CASSLSGQGRNTIYF. The CDR3 region has the DNA TGTGCCAGCAGTTTATCCGGACAGGGGAGGAACACCATATATTTT.

This chain uses TRBV18 with TRBJ1-3; TRBD1 matches 8 bases. The CDR3 sequence is 16 residues long. With V trimmed by 6 bases and J by 0 bases, 7 bases remained unmatched. Germline-derived CDR1 and CDR2 are KGHSH and LQKENI. The chain's CDR3 is CASSLDRVSSGNTIYF. CDR3 nucleotide sequence: TGTGCCAGCTCCCTGGACAGGGTTTCCTCTGGAAACACCATATATTTT.

This chain connects TRBV4-3 to TRBJ1-3; D uncertain. Germline CDR1 is LGHNA and CDR2 is YSLEER. The length of the CDR3 is 14 residues. V lost 0 bases to trimming and J lost 5 bases, with 8 bases between them. The CDR3, as DNA: TGCGCCAGCAGCCAAGATACCGCCAGAAACACCATATATTTT. It translates to CASSQDTARNTIYF.

The chain carries TRBV7-9 and TRBJ2-7; no firm D call. Trimming removed 5 bases from V and 0 bases from J, with 11 bases in between. The CDR3 has 14 residues. CDR1 is SEHNR, CDR2 FQNEAQ, per germline (reference sequence). CDR3 sequence: CASSPIHSSYEQYF. The CDR3 coding sequence is TGTGCCAGCAGCCCCATTCATTCCTCCTACGAGCAGTACTTC.

This chain connects TRBV6-5 to TRBJ2-3; 8 bases align to TRBD2. Germline CDR1 MNHEY, CDR2 SVGAGI. The CDR3 spans 14 residues. The junction had 8 bases not matched to a gene; V was cut back by 8 bases and J by 4 bases. CDR3 coding DNA: TGTGCCAGCCACCGGGGGGGCGCCTCAGATACGCAGTATTTT. It is translated as CASHRGGASDTQYF.

The chain couples TRBV24-1 to TRBJ2-1, with 9 positions matching TRBD1. The length of the CDR3 is 16 residues. Unmatched junction bases numbered 12, after V lost 5 bases and J lost 8 bases. CDR1 and CDR2 (germline): KGHDR, SFDVKD. The CDR3 region has the DNA TGTGCCACCAGTGTCGAACCCGGGACAGGGAGGGATGAGCAGTTCTTC. Protein: CATSVEPGTGRDEQFF.

This clone has more than one count but fewer than ten. The chain couples TRBV9 to TRBJ2-7; D is possibly TRBD2 (5 bases). Germline lookup yields CDR1 SGDLS and CDR2 YYNGEE. V was clipped by 4 bases and J by 4 bases, with 12 bases between them. The CDR3 is 13 amino acids. The CDR3 nucleotides read TGTGCCAGCAGCCCCGACTGGGAGTACGAGCAGTACTTC. It specifies CASSPDWEYEQYF.

The chain couples TRBV18 to TRBJ2-3, with 10 bases fitting TRBD2. In germline, CDR1 is KGHSH, CDR2 LQKENI. There are 16 residues in the CDR3. V was pared by 1 base and J by 2 bases, with 3 bases of the junction left unmatched. CDR3 nucleotides: TGTGCCAGCTCACCACTCGGACTAGCGGCCACAGATACGCAGTATTTT. The encoded protein is CASSPLGLAATDTQYF.

The V and J genes are TRBV7-6 and TRBJ2-7; perhaps TRBD2 as D (7 bases). Germline-derived CDR1 and CDR2 are SGHVS and FNYEAQ. There are 15 residues in the CDR3. V was pared by 5 bases and J by 4 bases, with 18 bases between. This CDR3 reads CASSTWGASGYEQYF. The CDR3 nucleotides are TGTGCCAGCAGCACCTGGGGGGCTAGCGGATACGAGCAGTACTTC.

The chain links TRBV19 to TRBJ2-1; no firm D call. Trimming cost V 1 base and J 0 bases, with 7 bases left between them. The CDR3 is 15 amino acids. Germline-derived CDR1 and CDR2 are LNHDA and SQIVND (reference sequence). The CDR3 loop is CASSIGGTSYNEQFF. CDR3 coding DNA: TGTGCCAGTAGTATAGGAGGCACCTCCTACAATGAGCAGTTCTTC.

CDR3 sequence: CASSLELTDRASYEQYF. The CDR3 coding sequence is TGTGCCAGCAGTTTAGAACTGACGGACAGGGCGTCCTACGAGCAGTACTTC. This chain connects TRBV28 to TRBJ2-7, with 8 bases lining up with TRBD1. The germline V gene has CDR1 MDHEN and CDR2 SYDVKM. This CDR3 contains 17 residues. V lost 2 bases, J lost 1 base, and 10 bases stayed unmatched.

This clone has only one observation. V gene TRBV30 combines with J gene TRBJ1-1; D call uncertain. The V end lost 5 bases, the J end lost 4 bases, and 14 bases lay between the germline ends. The CDR3 is 13 amino acids. CDR1 is GTSNPN, CDR2 SVGIG, per germline (reference sequence). This CDR3 reads CAWSLTWGTEAFF. The CDR3 DNA reads TGTGCCTGGTCCTTGACCTGGGGCACTGAAGCTTTCTTT.

The CDR3 loop reads CASSLWSLADTQYF. The DNA for the CDR3 is TGCGCCAGCAGCTTGTGGTCACTAGCGGATACGCAGTATTTT. This chain connects TRBV5-1 to TRBJ2-3; 7 bases match TRBD2. Trimming at V came to 1 base and at J to 6 bases, leaving 5 bases not matched to a gene. The CDR3 loop spans 14 amino acids. Germline V lookup: CDR1 SGHRS, CDR2 YFSETQ.

This clone was seen only a few times. CDR3 in DNA: TGTGCCAGCAGTCAGTCCGTACCGGGACAGGGGGACGGGGAGCTGTTTTTT. Protein product: CASSQSVPGQGDGELFF. This chain joins TRBV9 and TRBJ2-2; 11 bases line up with TRBD1. The CDR3 spans 17 residues. Germline V lookup: CDR1 SGDLS, CDR2 YYNGEE. V shed 5 bases and J 7 bases; nucleotides not matched to a gene: 13.

This rearrangement joins TRBV20-1 to TRBJ2-4; D might be TRBD2 (5 bases). Germline V gene data show CDR1 as DFQATT and CDR2 as SNEGSKA (reference sequence). This CDR3 is 13 amino acids long. V gave up 3 bases and J gave up 7 bases, with 13 bases separating them. For the CDR3, the DNA is TGCAGTGCTAGTTGGCTAGCTTTCAACATTCAGTACTTC. Its translation is CSASWLAFNIQYF.

CDR3 amino acids: CASGLALITSGQVYEQYF. In DNA, the CDR3 is TGTGCTAGTGGTTTGGCTCTTATTACCTCGGGACAGGTCTACGAGCAGTACTTC. The V and J genes are TRBV12-5 and TRBJ2-7, with 8 bases identical to TRBD1. CDR1 and CDR2 from the germline V gene are LGHNT and FRNRAP. The CDR3 has 18 amino acids. V trimming: 1 base; J trimming: 3 bases; junction bases outside the gene matches: 14.

The CDR3 sequence: CASSFWEGIYEQYF. CDR3 DNA: TGTGCCAGCAGCTTCTGGGAAGGCATATACGAGCAGTACTTC. This chain links TRBV5-6 with TRBJ2-7; D unclear. From germline, CDR1 is SGHDT and CDR2 YYEEEE. The CDR3 loop spans 14 amino acids. V lost 2 bases and J 4 bases, leaving 13 bases between the germline ends.

The rearrangement joins TRBV28 to TRBJ1-2; D uncertain. Germline V gene data show CDR1 as MDHEN and CDR2 as SYDVKM. The length of the CDR3 is 16 residues. The V and J ends lost 5 bases and 3 bases respectively, with 19 bases between them. CDR3 sequence (DNA): TGTGCCAGCAGTCCCCCCGGAGCAGGCCGGGACTATGGCTACACCTTC. Translation: CASSPPGAGRDYGYTF.